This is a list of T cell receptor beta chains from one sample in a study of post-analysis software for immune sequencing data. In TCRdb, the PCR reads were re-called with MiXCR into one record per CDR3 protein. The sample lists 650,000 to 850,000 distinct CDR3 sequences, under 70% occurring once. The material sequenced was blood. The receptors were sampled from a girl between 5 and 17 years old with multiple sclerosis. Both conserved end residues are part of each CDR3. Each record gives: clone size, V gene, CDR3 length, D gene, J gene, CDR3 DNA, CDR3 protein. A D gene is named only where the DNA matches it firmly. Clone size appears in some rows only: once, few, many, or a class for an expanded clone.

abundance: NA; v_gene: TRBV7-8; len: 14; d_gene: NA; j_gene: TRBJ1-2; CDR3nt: TGTGCCAGCAGCTTATGGGGGGCGAACTATGGCTACACCTTC; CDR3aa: CASSLWGANYGYTF
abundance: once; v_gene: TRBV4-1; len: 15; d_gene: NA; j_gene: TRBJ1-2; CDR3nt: TGCGCCAACAGCAAGGAGGGGGAAAAGCCCTATGGCTACACCTTC; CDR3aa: CANSKEGEKPYGYTF
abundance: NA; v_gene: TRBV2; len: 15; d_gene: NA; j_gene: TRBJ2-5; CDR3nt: TGTGCCAGCAGTATTGGGGGGGCCAGTCAAGAGACCCAGTACTTC; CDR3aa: CASSIGGASQETQYF
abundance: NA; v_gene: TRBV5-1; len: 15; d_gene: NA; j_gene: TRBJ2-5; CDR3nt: TGCGCCAGCAGCTCTTCAGGGGCTGGGGGTTACAAGCAGTACTTC; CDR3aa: CASSSSGAGGYKQYF
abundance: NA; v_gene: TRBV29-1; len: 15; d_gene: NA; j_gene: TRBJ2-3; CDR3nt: TGCAGCGTTGAAGATGGGATTAGGAGCACAGATACGCAGTATTTT; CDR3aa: CSVEDGIRSTDTQYF
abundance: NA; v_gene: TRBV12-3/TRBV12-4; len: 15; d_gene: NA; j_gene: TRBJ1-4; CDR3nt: TGTGCCAGCAGTGCCTCGGCGGCAACTAATGAAAAACTGTTTTTT; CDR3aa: CASSASAATNEKLFF
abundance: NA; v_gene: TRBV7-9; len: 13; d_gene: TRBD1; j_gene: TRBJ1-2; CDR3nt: TGTGCCAGCAGCGAACGGGACAGCTATGGCTACACCTTC; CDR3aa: CASSERDSYGYTF
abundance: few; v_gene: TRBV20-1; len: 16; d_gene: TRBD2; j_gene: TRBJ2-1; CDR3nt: TGCAGTGCTAGAGAAGGACTAGCGGCATCCTACAATGAGCAGTTCTTC; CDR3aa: CSAREGLAASYNEQFF
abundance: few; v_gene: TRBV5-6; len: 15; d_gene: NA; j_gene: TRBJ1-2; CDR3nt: TGTGCCAGCAGCGCCCCGGGACGGCGAAACTATGGCTACACCTTC; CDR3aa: CASSAPGRRNYGYTF
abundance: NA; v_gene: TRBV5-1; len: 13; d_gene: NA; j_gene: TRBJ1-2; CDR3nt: TGCGCCAGCAGCTCGCCAGGGAACTATGGCTACACCTTC; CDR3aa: CASSSPGNYGYTF
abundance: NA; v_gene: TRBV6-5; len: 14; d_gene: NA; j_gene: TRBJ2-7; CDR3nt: TGTGCCAGCAGTGACTATTTCGCCATCTACGAGCAGTACTTC; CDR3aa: CASSDYFAIYEQYF
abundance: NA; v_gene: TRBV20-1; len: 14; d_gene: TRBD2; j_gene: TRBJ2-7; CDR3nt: TGCAGTGCCAAAGCGGGACTAGACTTCTCCGAGCAGTACTTC; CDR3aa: CSAKAGLDFSEQYF
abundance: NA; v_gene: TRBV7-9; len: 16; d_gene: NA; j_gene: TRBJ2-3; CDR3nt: TGTGCCAGCAGCCCCCGGGTGAGGAGAGGCACAGATACGCAGTATTTT; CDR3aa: CASSPRVRRGTDTQYF
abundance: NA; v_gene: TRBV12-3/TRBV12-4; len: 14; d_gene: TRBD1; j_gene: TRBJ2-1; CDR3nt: TGTGCCAGCAGAACCGGGACAGGGCCCCATGAGCAGTTCTTC; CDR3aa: CASRTGTGPHEQFF
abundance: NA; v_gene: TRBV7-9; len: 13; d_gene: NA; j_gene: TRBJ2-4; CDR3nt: TGTGCCAGCAGCTTTGGAGGGGGCAGGGAGCAGTACTTC; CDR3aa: CASSFGGGREQYF
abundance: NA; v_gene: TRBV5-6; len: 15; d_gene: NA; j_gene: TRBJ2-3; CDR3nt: TGTGCCAGCAGCTCGGGATTGACAGGTTCAGATACGCAGTATTTT; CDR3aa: CASSSGLTGSDTQYF
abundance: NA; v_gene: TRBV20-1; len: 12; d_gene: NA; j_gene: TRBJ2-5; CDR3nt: TGCAGTCCCCTCCGGGACCAAGAGACCCAGTACTTC; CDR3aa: CSPLRDQETQYF
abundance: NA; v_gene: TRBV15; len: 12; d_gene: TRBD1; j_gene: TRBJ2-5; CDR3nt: TGTGCCACCGGACAGGGGCAAGAGACCCAGTACTTC; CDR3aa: CATGQGQETQYF
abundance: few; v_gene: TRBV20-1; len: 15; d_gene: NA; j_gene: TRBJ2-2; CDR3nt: TGCAGTGCTAGAAGGACAGCCGCCAACACCGGGGAGCTGTTTTTT; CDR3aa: CSARRTAANTGELFF
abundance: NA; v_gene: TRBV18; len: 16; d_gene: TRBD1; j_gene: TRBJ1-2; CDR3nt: TGTGCCAGCTCACCTACAGGGGGATATGGGCCTTATGGCTACACCTTC; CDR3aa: CASSPTGGYGPYGYTF
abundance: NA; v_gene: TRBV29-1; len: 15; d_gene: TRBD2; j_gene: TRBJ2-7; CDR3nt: TGCAGCGTAGGACTAGCGGGAGAGATGAAGTACGAGCAGTACTTC; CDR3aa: CSVGLAGEMKYEQYF
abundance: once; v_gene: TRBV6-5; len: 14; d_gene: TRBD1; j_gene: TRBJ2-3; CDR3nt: TGTGCCAGCAGTTGGGACAGGGTACCAGATACGCAGTATTTT; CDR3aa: CASSWDRVPDTQYF
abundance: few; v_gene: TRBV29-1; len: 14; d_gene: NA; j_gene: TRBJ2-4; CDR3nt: TGCAGCGTCCCCCTAGAGGGCAGCAAAAACATTCAGTACTTC; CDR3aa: CSVPLEGSKNIQYF
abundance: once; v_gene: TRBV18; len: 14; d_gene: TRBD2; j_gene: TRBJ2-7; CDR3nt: TGTGCCAGCTCACCCCTAGCGGGAGTGGACGAGCAGTACTTC; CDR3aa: CASSPLAGVDEQYF
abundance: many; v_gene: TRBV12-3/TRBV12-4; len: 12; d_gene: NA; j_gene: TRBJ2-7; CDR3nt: TGTGCCAGCAGTCCGACAGTCTACGAGCAGTACTTC; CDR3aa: CASSPTVYEQYF
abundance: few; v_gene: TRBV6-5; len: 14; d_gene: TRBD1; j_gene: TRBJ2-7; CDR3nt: TGTGCCAGCAGTTACCACAGGGGTAACTACGAGCAGTACTTC; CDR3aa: CASSYHRGNYEQYF
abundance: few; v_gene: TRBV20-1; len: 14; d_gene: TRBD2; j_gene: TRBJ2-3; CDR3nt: TGCAGTGCTAAAACTAGCGGGCCAACAGATACGCAGTATTTT; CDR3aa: CSAKTSGPTDTQYF
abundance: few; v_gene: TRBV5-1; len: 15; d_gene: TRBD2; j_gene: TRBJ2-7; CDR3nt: TGCGCCAGCAGCTCTATTAGCGGGAGTTACGACGAGCAGTACTTC; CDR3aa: CASSSISGSYDEQYF
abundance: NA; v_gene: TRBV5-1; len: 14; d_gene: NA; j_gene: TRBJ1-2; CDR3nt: TGCGCCAGCAGCTTGGACGGGCCAAACTATGGCTACACCTTC; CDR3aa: CASSLDGPNYGYTF
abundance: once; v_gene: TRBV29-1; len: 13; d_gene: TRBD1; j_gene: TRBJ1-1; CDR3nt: TGCAGCGTTGAAAAGGGGGCGAACACTGAAGCTTTCTTT; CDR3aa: CSVEKGANTEAFF
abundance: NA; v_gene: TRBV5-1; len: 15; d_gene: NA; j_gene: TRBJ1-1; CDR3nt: TGCGCCAGCAGCTTAGAACAGGGCCTCGACACTGAAGCTTTCTTT; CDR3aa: CASSLEQGLDTEAFF
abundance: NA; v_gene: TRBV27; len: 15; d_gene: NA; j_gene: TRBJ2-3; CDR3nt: TGTGCCAGCAGTTTTGTCCGTGGGTCTACAGATACGCAGTATTTT; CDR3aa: CASSFVRGSTDTQYF
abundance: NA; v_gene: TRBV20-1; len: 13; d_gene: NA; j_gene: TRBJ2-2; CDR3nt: TGCAGTGCTAATGGCAGGAACACCGGGGAGCTGTTTTTT; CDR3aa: CSANGRNTGELFF
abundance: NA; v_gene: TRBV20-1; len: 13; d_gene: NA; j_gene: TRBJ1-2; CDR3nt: TGCAGTGCTAGAGCATTAGGGATGGGTGGCTACACCTTC; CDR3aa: CSARALGMGGYTF
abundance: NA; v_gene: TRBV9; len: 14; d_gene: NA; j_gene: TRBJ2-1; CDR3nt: TGTGCCAGCAGCGTAAAGGGTATTGTCAGTGAGCAGTTCTTC; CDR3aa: CASSVKGIVSEQFF
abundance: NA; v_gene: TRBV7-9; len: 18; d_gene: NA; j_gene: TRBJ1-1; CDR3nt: TGTGCCAGCAGCCTAGGCAGGCCGCTAGAGACCATGAACACTGAAGCTTTCTTT; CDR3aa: CASSLGRPLETMNTEAFF
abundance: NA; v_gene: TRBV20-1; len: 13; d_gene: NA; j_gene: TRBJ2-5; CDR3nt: TGCAGTGCTACCTCCCAGAGTACCGAGACCCAGTACTTC; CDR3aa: CSATSQSTETQYF
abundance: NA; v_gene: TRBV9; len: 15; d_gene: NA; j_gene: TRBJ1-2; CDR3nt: TGTGCCAGCAGCGTTGGAGCGGTTCGTAACTATGGCTACACCTTC; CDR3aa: CASSVGAVRNYGYTF
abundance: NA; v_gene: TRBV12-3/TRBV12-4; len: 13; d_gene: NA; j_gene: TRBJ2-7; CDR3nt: TGTGCCAGCAGTTTTCACGGTACCTACGAGCAGTACTTC; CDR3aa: CASSFHGTYEQYF
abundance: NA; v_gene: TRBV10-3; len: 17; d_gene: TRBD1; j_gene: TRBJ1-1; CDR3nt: TGTGCCATCAGTGGCTCAACCGGGACAGGGGGCAGCACTGAAGCTTTCTTT; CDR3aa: CAISGSTGTGGSTEAFF
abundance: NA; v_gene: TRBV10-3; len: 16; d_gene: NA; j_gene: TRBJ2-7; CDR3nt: TGTGCCATCAGGGGATTGGACCAGAAATCCAGCTACGAGCAGTACTTC; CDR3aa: CAIRGLDQKSSYEQYF
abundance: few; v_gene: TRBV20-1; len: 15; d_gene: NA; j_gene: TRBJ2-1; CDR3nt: TGCAGTGCTAGCATGGTCGCAGGCTCCTACAATGAGCAGTTCTTC; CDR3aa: CSASMVAGSYNEQFF
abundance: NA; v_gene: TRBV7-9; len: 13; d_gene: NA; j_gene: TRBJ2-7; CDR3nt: TGTGCCAGCAGCTATGCACAGCCCTACGAGCAGTACTTC; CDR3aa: CASSYAQPYEQYF
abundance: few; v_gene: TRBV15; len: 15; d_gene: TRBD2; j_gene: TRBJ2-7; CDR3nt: TGTGCCACCAGCGTTCGTTCGGGACTACCCTACGAGCAGTACTTC; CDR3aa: CATSVRSGLPYEQYF
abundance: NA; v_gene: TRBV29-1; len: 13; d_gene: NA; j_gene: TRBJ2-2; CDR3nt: TGCAGCGTTGAAGATCACCAGACCGGGGAGCTGTTTTTT; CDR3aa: CSVEDHQTGELFF
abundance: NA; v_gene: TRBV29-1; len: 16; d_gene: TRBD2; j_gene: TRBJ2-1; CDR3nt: TGCAGCGTGGCGCGGGGGGCGCGGGAGAAGAACAATGAGCAGTTCTTC; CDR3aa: CSVARGAREKNNEQFF
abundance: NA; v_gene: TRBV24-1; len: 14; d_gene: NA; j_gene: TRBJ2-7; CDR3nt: TGTGCCACCTGGGACAAAAGGAGCTCCTACGAGCAGTACTTC; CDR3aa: CATWDKRSSYEQYF
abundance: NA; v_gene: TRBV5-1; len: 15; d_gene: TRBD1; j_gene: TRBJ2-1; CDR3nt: TGCGCCAGCAGCGCCGGGACAGGGGCTGGCGATGAGCAGTTCTTC; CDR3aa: CASSAGTGAGDEQFF
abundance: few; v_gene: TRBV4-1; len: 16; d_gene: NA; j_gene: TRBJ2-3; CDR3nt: TGCGCCAGCAGCCTGACAAGGACCGAAGCGACAGATACGCAGTATTTT; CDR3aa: CASSLTRTEATDTQYF
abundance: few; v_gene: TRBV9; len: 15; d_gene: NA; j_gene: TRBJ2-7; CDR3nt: TGTGCCAGCAGCGTAGACGGCCCGAGCTCCTACGAGCAGTACTTC; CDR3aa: CASSVDGPSSYEQYF
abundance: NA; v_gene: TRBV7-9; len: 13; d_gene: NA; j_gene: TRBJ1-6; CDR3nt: TGTGCCAGCAGCGCCAAACAGGATTCACCCCTCCACTTT; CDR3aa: CASSAKQDSPLHF